The clone carrying this T cell receptor (beta chain) was picked up many times. What it binds is not known. The data derive from a study of T-cell reconstitution after alpha-beta-depleted transplantation in children. General observations from the study: Approximately two months post-transplant, alpha-beta T cells reportedly originated from several hundred expanded graft clones.

From germline, CDR1 is LGHNA and CDR2 YSLEER. After removal of 4 bases from V and 5 bases from J, the junction contained 3 bases not matched to a gene. This CDR3 comprises 14 residues. Unique molecular identifiers tagged the TCRbeta library. TCRdb recomputed calls from the PCR reads with MiXCR, one row per CDR3 protein. The sample carries about 110,000 distinct CDR3 sequences, about 6.5% recorded once. This material consisted of PBMCs, mostly from graft donor cells, taken 360 days after TCRalphabeta/CD19-depleted stem cell transplant. The receptor was derived from a male patient aged 2-15 years who had a stem cell transplant for acute lymphoblastic leukemia, so the T cells may come from the graft donor. The rearrangement links TRBV4-3 to TRBJ2-1; 9 nucleotides align to TRBD2. The DNA for the CDR3 is TGCGCCAGCAGCCCGGGACTAGCTGACAATGAGCAGTTCTTC. It specifies CASSPGLADNEQFF.